This T cell receptor beta chain emerged from a study of T cell responses to AZD1222 COVID-19 vaccine. Turning to this clone: Its antigen is not identified.

Study-wide findings and caveats: Only a handful of individuals given AZD1222 were seropositive at baseline. It should be noted that donors were predominantly white British and more often female, and clonal diversity was possibly underestimated.

Measured with immunoSEQ multiplex PCR; TCRdb has only the in-frame clones, and not every one. The sample has approximately 160,000 clones; 90% are singletons. This CDR3 region has 14 residues. V was cut by 3 bases and J by 6 bases, with 11 bases left in between. In germline, CDR1 is MNHNS, CDR2 SASEGT. This TCR was sampled from an adult in good health. The gene calls are TRBV6-1 and TRBJ2-2; a weak D match, TRBD2 (6 bases). Material: peripheral blood, obtained on day 0 of AZD1222 vaccination. CDR3 in amino acids: CASSDRDSPGELFF. DNA for the CDR3: TGTGCCAGCAGTGACCGGGACTCCCCCGGGGAGCTGTTTTTT.